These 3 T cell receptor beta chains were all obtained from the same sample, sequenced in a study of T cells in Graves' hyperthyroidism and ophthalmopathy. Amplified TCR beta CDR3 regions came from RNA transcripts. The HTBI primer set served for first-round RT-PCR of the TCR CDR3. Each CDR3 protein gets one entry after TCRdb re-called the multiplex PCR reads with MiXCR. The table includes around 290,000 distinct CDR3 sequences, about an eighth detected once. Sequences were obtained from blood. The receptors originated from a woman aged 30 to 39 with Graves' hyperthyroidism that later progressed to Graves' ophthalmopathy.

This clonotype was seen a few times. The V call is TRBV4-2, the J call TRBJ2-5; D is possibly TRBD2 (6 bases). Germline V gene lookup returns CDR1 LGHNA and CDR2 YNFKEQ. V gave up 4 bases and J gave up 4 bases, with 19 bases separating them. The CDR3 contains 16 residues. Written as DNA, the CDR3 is TGTGCCAGCAGCCTCTGGGGACTGGGGGAGGCAGAGACCCAGTACTTC. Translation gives CASSLWGLGEAETQYF.

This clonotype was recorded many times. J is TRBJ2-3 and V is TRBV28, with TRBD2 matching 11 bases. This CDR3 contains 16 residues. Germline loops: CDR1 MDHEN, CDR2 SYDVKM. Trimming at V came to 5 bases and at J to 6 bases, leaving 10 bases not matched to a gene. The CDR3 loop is CASSVGTSGSWDTQYF. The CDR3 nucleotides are TGTGCCAGCAGTGTGGGGACTAGCGGCTCTTGGGATACGCAGTATTTT.

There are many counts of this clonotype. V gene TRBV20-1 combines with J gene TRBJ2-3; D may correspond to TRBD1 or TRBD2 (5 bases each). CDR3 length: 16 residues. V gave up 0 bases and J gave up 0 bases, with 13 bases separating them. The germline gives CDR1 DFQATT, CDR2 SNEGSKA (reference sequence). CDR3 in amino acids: CSARDWGRPSTDTQYF. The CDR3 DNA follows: TGCAGTGCTAGAGATTGGGGGAGACCTAGCACAGATACGCAGTATTTT.